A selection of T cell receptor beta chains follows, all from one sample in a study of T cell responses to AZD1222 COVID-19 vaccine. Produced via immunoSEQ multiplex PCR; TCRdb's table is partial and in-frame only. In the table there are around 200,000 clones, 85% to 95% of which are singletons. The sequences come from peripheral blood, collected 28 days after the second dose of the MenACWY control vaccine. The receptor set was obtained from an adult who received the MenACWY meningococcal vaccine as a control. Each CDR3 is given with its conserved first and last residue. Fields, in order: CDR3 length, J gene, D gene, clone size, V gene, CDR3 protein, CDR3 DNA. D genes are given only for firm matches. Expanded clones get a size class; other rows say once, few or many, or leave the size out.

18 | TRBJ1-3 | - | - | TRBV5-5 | CASSPGLVILSSGNTIYF | TGTGCCAGCAGCCCCGGATTGGTTATCCTTTCTTCTGGAAACACCATATATTTT
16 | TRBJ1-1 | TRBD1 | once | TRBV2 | CASRERQGASGTEAFF | TGTGCCAGCAGAGAGCGGCAGGGGGCGAGCGGCACTGAAGCTTTCTTT
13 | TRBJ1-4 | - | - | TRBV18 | CASSPGFYEKLFF | TGTGCCAGCTCACCAGGGTTTTACGAAAAACTGTTTTTT
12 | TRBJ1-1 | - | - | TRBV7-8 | CASSLTNTEAFF | TGTGCCAGCAGCTTAACGAACACTGAAGCTTTCTTT
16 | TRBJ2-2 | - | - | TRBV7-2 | CASSLGRGPNTGELFF | TGTGCCAGCAGCTTAGGTCGGGGGCCGAACACCGGGGAGCTGTTTTTT
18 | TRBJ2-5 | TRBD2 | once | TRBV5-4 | CASRRGPPTLGGQETQYF | TGTGCCAGCAGAAGGGGACCTCCTACACTCGGGGGGCAAGAGACCCAGTACTTC
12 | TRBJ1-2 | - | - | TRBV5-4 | CASSIDSYGYTF | TGTGCCAGCAGCATCGACAGCTATGGCTACACCTTC
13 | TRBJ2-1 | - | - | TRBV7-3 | CASSTAVHNEQFF | TGTGCCAGCAGCACTGCCGTACACAATGAGCAGTTCTTC
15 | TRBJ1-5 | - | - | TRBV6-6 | CASSDGGVGNQPQHF | TGTGCCAGCAGTGACGGGGGGGTGGGCAATCAGCCCCAGCATTTT
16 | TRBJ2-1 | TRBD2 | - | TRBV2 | CASSEAGLAGGTEQFF | TGTGCCAGCAGTGAAGCCGGACTAGCGGGGGGAACTGAGCAGTTCTTC
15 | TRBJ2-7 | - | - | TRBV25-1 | CASSEGGSFPYEQYF | TGTGCCAGCAGTGAAGGGGGCTCGTTTCCCTACGAGCAGTACTTC
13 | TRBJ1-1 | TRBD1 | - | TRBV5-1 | CASSLGDRDEAFF | TGCGCCAGCAGCTTGGGCGACAGGGATGAAGCTTTCTTT
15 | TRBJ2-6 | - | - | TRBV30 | CASKGSFSGANVLTF | TGTGCCTCAAAGGGCAGTTTCTCTGGGGCCAACGTCCTGACTTTC
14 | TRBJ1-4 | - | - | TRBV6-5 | CASSSHSPNEKLFF | TGTGCCAGCAGTTCCCACTCCCCTAATGAAAAACTGTTTTTT
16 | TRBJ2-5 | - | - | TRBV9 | CASSATAPRSGETQYF | TGTGCCAGCAGCGCGACAGCCCCTCGTTCGGGAGAGACCCAGTACTTC
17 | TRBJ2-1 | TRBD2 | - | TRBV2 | CASSEAATSGRRDEQFF | TGTGCCAGCAGTGAAGCGGCGACTAGCGGGCGACGGGATGAGCAGTTCTTC
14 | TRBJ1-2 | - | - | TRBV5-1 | CASSLYPDNYGYTF | TGCGCCAGCAGCTTGTATCCGGATAATTATGGCTACACCTTC
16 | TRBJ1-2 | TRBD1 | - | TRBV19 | CASSIGRDRGGYGYTF | TGTGCCAGTAGTATCGGTCGGGACAGGGGAGGCTATGGCTACACCTTC
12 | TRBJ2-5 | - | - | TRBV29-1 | CSARIVGETQYF | TGCAGCGCCCGTATAGTTGGGGAGACCCAGTACTTC
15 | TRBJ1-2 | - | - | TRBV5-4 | CASSTGTGFNYGYTF | TGTGCCAGCAGCACCGGTACAGGGTTTAACTATGGCTACACCTTC
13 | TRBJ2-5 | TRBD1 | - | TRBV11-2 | CASSFDRGETQYF | TGTGCCAGCAGCTTCGACAGGGGGGAGACCCAGTACTTC
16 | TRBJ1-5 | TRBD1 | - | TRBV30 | CAWSRQGALGNQPQHF | TGTGCCTGGAGCCGACAGGGGGCATTGGGCAATCAGCCCCAGCATTTT
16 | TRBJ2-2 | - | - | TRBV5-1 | CASSLGDSRVTGELFF | TGCGCCAGCAGCTTGGGGGATTCTAGGGTGACCGGGGAGCTGTTTTTT
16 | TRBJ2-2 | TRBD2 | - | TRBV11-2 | CASSLTSGGRTGELFF | TGTGCCAGCAGCTTGACTAGCGGGGGACGGACCGGGGAGCTGTTTTTT
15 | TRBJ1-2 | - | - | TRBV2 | CASSERKGQADGYTF | TGTGCCAGCAGTGAAAGGAAGGGGCAGGCAGATGGCTACACCTTC
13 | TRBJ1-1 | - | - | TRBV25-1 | CASSAGGRTEAFF | TGTGCCAGCAGTGCAGGAGGGAGGACTGAAGCTTTCTTT
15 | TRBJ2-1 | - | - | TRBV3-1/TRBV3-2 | CASSQDGQPYNEQFF | TGTGCCAGCAGCCAAGATGGCCAACCGTACAATGAGCAGTTCTTC
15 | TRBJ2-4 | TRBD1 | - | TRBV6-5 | CASSPAGTGENIQYF | TGTGCCAGCAGTCCTGCCGGGACAGGGGAGAACATTCAGTACTTC
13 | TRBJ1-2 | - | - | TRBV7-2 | CASSLASYYGYTF | TGTGCCAGCAGCTTAGCCAGTTACTATGGCTACACCTTC
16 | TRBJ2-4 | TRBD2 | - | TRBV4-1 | CASSLGGSLAKNIQYF | TGCGCCAGCAGCCTGGGGGGGTCTCTAGCCAAAAACATTCAGTACTTC
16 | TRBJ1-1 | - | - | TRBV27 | CASSQGLPWPPTEAFF | TGTGCCAGCAGTCAGGGACTCCCCTGGCCGCCCACTGAAGCTTTCTTT
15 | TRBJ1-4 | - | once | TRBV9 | CASSQEGDIKGKLFF | TGTGCCAGCAGCCAAGAGGGGGACATCAAGGGAAAACTGTTTTTT
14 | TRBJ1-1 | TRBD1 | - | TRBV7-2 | CASARQGLNTEAFF | TGTGCCAGCGCGAGACAGGGTCTGAACACTGAAGCTTTCTTT
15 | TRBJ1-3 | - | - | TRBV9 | CASSVQGNSGNTIYF | TGTGCCAGCAGCGTGCAGGGAAACTCTGGAAACACCATATATTTT
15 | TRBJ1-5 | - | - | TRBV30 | CAWSLLGVVNQPQHF | TGTGCCTGGAGTTTACTTGGGGTTGTAAATCAGCCCCAGCATTTT
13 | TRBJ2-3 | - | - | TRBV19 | CASSVNRGDTQYF | TGTGCCAGTAGTGTCAACCGCGGAGATACGCAGTATTTT
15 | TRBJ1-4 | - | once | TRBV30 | CAWSVRGIGDEKLFF | TGTGCCTGGAGTGTACGTGGAATTGGGGATGAAAAACTGTTTTTT
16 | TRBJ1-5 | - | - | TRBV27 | CASSLKAVTGNQPQHF | TGTGCCAGCAGTTTAAAGGCGGTGACTGGCAATCAGCCCCAGCATTTT
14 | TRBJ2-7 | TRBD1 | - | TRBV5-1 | CASSSTGQGYEQYF | TGCGCCAGCAGCTCGACGGGACAGGGCTACGAGCAGTACTTC
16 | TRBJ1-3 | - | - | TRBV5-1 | CASSWGDAGSGNTIYF | TGCGCCAGCAGCTGGGGGGACGCGGGATCTGGAAACACCATATATTTT
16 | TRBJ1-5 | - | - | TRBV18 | CASSPEGSTVSVPQHF | TGTGCCAGCTCACCAGAGGGGAGTACGGTATCGGTGCCCCAGCATTTT
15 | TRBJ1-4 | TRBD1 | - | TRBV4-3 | CASSQLGQLNEKLFF | TGCGCCAGCAGCCAACTGGGACAGCTTAATGAAAAACTGTTTTTT
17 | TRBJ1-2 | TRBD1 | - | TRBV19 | CASSMGGTGQGIYGYTF | TGTGCCAGTAGTATGGGGGGTACGGGACAGGGCATCTATGGCTACACCTTC